These 5 T cell receptor beta chains were all obtained from the same sample, sequenced in a study. TCRdb ran MiXCR on the 5' RACE reads and lists one entry per CDR3 protein. Of some 40,000 distinct CDR3 sequences in the sample, roughly a fifth were seen once. Treg sorting used a CD4+CD25+CD127-/low gate. The sequenced sample consisted of Tregs sorted from a lymph node. All receptors come from a female donor with breast cancer.

In this sample, this clonotype turned up a few times. The rearrangement links TRBV20-1 to TRBJ1-1, with 8 bases identical to TRBD1. The CDR3 is 15 amino acids. The germline gives CDR1 DFQATT, CDR2 SNEGSKA (reference sequence). J lost 4 bases, V lost 5 bases, and 12 bases had no gene match. CDR3 DNA sequence: TGCAGTGCTTTGCAGGCGGGCACAGGGGGCACTGAAGCTTTCTTT. It codes for CSALQAGTGGTEAFF.

This chain joins TRBV12-3 or TRBV12-4 and TRBJ2-1; D call uncertain. This CDR3 has 16 residues. The germline V and J ends were trimmed by 6 bases and 2 bases, with 17 bases remaining between them. CDR3 amino acids: CASSAPLRRTYNEQFF. CDR3 in DNA: TGTGCCAGCAGCGCACCCTTACGAAGGACCTACAATGAGCAGTTCTTC.

This clonotype was observed at least ten times. This sequence joins TRBV6-1 and TRBJ2-7, with D possibly TRBD2 on 5 matching bases. The CDR3 extends over 14 amino acids. Germline V gene data show CDR1 as MNHNS and CDR2 as SASEGT. The V gene lost 6 bases and the J gene lost 1 base, with 13 bases spanning the gap. CDR3: CASSEDFISYEQYF. For the CDR3, the DNA is TGTGCCAGCAGCGAGGACTTTATATCCTACGAGCAGTACTTC.

This clonotype was detected ten times or more. The chain employs TRBV10-2 and TRBJ2-5, with 9 bases fitting TRBD2. V lost 2 bases to trimming and J lost 5 bases; unmatched junction nucleotides: 6. CDR3 size: 15 residues. Germline CDR1 reads WSHSY; CDR2 reads SAAADI. CDR3 DNA: TGCGCCAGCAGTGAGAAAGCGGGAGGATGGGAGACCCAGTACTTC. Residues: CASSEKAGGWETQYF.

This CDR3 reads CSARGVGLALGETQYF. DNA of the CDR3: TGCAGTGCTAGGGGTGTGGGACTAGCGCTTGGCGAGACCCAGTACTTC. This sequence joins TRBV20-1 and TRBJ2-5; 10 bases line up with TRBD2. Per germline, CDR1 DFQATT and CDR2 SNEGSKA (reference sequence). The CDR3 contains 16 residues. V lost 3 bases, J lost 5 bases, and 12 bases stayed unmatched.